This TCR beta chain is from a study of blood T cell repertoires in COVID-19 (dated by TCRdb to about 2020). About the full investigation: The collaborator samples originated in the United States, Italy and Spain and spanned the acute and convalescent phases of COVID-19. The prospective study material was composed of cDNA or gDNA derived from T cells, B-cell-depleted T cells, or PBMCs. Subjects who had been exposed to COVID-19, were actively infected with it, or had recovered from it provided the deeply sampled blood TCRbeta repertoires that made up the dataset. The repertoires were released in a freely available public database meant as a resource for research on the immune response to SARS-CoV-2. The samples were drawn from the first 160 participants of the ongoing ImmuneRACE study and from 950 to 1,500 subjects provided by 6 global collaborators. Nearly every sample came with metadata listing a de-identified subject ID, COVID-19 status, age in years and sex. Where available, HLA class I and class II types were obtained from metadata supplied by the sample provider rather than from assay-based typing.

The immunoSEQ Assay, a bias-controlled multiplex PCR, was used to amplify TCRbeta CDR3 regions from genomic DNA. On the authors' methods: The number of nucleated cells in each sample was estimated from the amplification of reference gene primers within the assay. To quantify the absolute abundance of each unique TCRbeta CDR3 rearrangement, sequence reads were collapsed and filtered. Productive Simpson clonality was computed per sample as the square root of Simpson's diversity index over productive rearrangements. TCRdb took over this immuneACCESS table, retaining in-frame rearrangements with V and J assigned. Such tables are incomplete; in checked studies, under half of the missing clones stem from an unresolved V gene, and the remainder is unexplained. The V and J calls and clone size were taken over from that table, and D and trimming were inferred from the DNA. This sample comprises about 230,000 clones, 65% to 90% of them detected only once. Around a tenth of the sample lies in the top ten.

With respect to this clone: This clone's antigen is unknown. Per-base qualities were not stored, and no clone one base away is much larger.

Study-wide findings and limitations: Clinical and demographic metadata were provided uncurated, with the amount varying by source and participant.

One collaborating source in Seattle enrolled patients while the patients were actively infected and followed the patients over time throughout the course of disease. Collaborating institutions collected whole blood in K2EDTA tubes following their own protocols. Collaborator samples were shipped for TCRbeta analysis as frozen whole blood, isolated PBMCs, or DNA extracted from either sample type. As encoded in the germline V gene, CDR1 is MNHEY while CDR2 is SVGAGI. Trimming costs V 2 bases and J 4 bases, and their ends lie 11 bases apart. Reading from cysteine to phenylalanine, the CDR3 counts 15 amino acids. CDR3 DNA only is kept here, 45 bases in frame from base 1.

Sequenced input: peripheral blood. The chain employs TRBV6-5 and TRBJ2-2; D gene: possibly TRBD1, on 5 matching bases. This TCR was sampled from a man aged 50 to 60 with COVID-19, enrolled during active disease. The nucleotide sequence is given as TGTGCCAGCAGTTACGGCCAGGGAATCACCGGGGAGCTGTTTTTT. Its protein reads: CASSYGQGITGELFF.